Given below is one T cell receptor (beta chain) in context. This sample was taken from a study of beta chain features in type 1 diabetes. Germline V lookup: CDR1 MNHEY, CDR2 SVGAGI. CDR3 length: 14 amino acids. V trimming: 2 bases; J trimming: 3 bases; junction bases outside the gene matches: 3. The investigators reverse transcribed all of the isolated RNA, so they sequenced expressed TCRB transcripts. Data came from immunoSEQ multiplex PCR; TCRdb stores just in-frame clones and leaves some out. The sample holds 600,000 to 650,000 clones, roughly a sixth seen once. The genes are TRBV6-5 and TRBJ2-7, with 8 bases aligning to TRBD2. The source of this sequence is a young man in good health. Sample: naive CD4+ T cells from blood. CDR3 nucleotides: TGTGCCAGCAGTTACGTAGCGGGGTACTACGAGCAGTACTTC. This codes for CASSYVAGYYEQYF.